This TCR beta chain was sequenced during a study of blood T cell repertoires in COVID-19. Clones were read by immunoSEQ multiplex PCR, and TCRdb kept only the in-frame ones, dropping some. In the table there are 85,000 to 95,000 clones, roughly 82% of which are singletons. The receptor's source is a human donor in a cohort sampled during active COVID-19. Specimen: peripheral blood.

DNA for the CDR3: TGCGCCAGCAGCCAAGAAGGGGGGGCGCGGGAGGTTTACTTC. It translates to CASSQEGGAREVYF. V gene TRBV4-1 combines with J gene TRBJ2-7, with 8 bases that match TRBD2. Per the germline V gene, CDR1 is MGHRA and CDR2 is YSYEKL. The trim removed 0 bases at V and 13 bases at J, leaving 11 bases unmatched. This CDR3 is built from 14 residues.